This entry describes one T cell receptor beta chain. It has no known antigen specificity. One end of the junction fails to match germline, which may point to a read error. This sample was taken from a study of tumor and adjacent non-tumor tissue in lung cancer (dated by TCRdb to 2016 to 2019). For the wider study: Patients with adenocarcinoma (approximately 11), squamous cell carcinoma (2) and small cell lung cancer (1) were included in the cohort. Ages among the 15 or so patients ranged from about 31 to 80 years, there were around 10 men and 5 women, and disease was at TNM stage I to III. Sequencing generated a total of 125,075,908 productive TCRbeta reads, averaging about 4.17 million reads per sample. The study compared bulk TCRbeta repertoires between lung tumor tissue and matched distant non-tumor lung tissue from about 14 lung cancer patients. More than 25 paired specimens, one tumor and one normal lung sample per patient, were profiled by TCRbeta CDR3 sequencing. Broader findings and caveats from the paper: Tumor tissue showed significantly greater TCR diversity (inverse Simpson) than normal lung tissue (about 400 vs 180, P = 0.0075, Mann-Whitney U test). With only around 15 patients in the cohort, the authors noted that larger samples and more detailed clinical data are needed. Because peripheral blood was not sequenced, the blood TCRbeta repertoires of the lung cancer patients in the study went unexamined. In normal lung, the top 100 clones accounted for a significantly larger cumulative share of the repertoire than in tumor tissue. The methods do not name the sequencing platform or mention unique molecular identifiers. Significantly higher TCR diversity was found in younger patients, and higher tumor TCR diversity was associated with shorter overall and disease-free survival.

RNA was extracted from bulk unsorted tissue and checked for quality with a NanoDrop ND-1000 and an Agilent 2100. The donors were newly diagnosed lung cancer patients admitted for thoracic surgery in China from August to November 2014 who had not received prior chemotherapy. The study excluded patients who had received radiotherapy or chemotherapy before or who had another cancer at the same time. Surgical tissue pieces of about 1-2.2 cm3 were preserved in RNAlater solution and stored at -80 °C until use. The library was made by multiplex PCR. The sequencing machine was an Illumina HiSeq 2500. TCRbeta libraries were constructed through three rounds of nested PCR with primers (Table S4) according to protocols modified from ARM-PCR. Before sequencing, PCR products of 200-500 bp were excised from the gel and purified with the QIAquick gel extraction kit. In the source study's methods: Reads were cleaned with Trimmomatic, merged with FLASH into complete CDR3 sequences, and assigned to V(D)J germline segments with MiTCR. VDJtools was used to compute clonal diversity as the inverse Simpson's index. In-frame sequences lacking a premature stop codon were counted as productive reads. TCRdb trimmed public reads at Q25 via fastp, called clones via MiXCR and kept in-frame beta chains. Rows are combined by CDR3 protein, so each entry shows the most common genes and DNA. TCRdb's processing, not the authors', yielded these V and J calls. A total of 75,000 to 80,000 distinct CDR3 sequences appear in this sample, 80% of them only once. 13% of the sample lies in the top ten.

The germline V gene provides CDR1 MNHEY and CDR2 SVGAGI. The cysteine opens and the phenylalanine closes a CDR3 of 16 amino acids. Here the CDR3 DNA is all that survives: 48 bases in frame from base 1. This TCR derives from a woman aged 45-59 years with non-small cell lung cancer. The sample taken for sequencing was lung tumor tissue. This sequence uses TRBV6-5 and TRBJ2-7; D gene: possibly TRBD2, on 6 matching bases. The DNA sequence is TGTTCCAGCAGCGGCCGGACTACATGCGTCGCCTATGAGCAGTACTTC. Its protein reads: CSSSGRTTCVAYEQYF.